These 26 T cell receptor beta chains were sequenced from one sample in a study of beta chain features in type 1 diabetes. Antigen specificity for these receptors is unknown. The authors reverse transcribed all of the isolated RNA, so sequencing captured expressed TCRB transcripts. Libraries were prepared by immunoSEQ multiplex PCR; TCRdb keeps only in-frame clonotypes and omits some of them. The table records some 370,000 clones, 9.6% of them present only once. Findings and limits, study-wide: When Type 1 diabetes patients were examined, their TCRB CDR3s proved moderately but significantly shorter in all four CD4+ subsets.

Sequencing was performed on central memory CD4+ T cells from blood. The receptors shown here come from a man aged 30 to 39 with type 1 diabetes.

This clone has more than one count but fewer than ten. The chain joins TRBV5-4 to TRBJ2-1; D perhaps matches TRBD2 (7 bases). The germline V gene encodes CDR1 SGHNT and CDR2 YYREEE (reference sequence). This CDR3 region has 15 residues. V lost 4 bases, J lost 9 bases, and 20 bases lay in between. The CDR3 here is CASSNGTPGRGEQFF. CDR3 bases: TGTGCCAGCAGCAACGGGACACCTGGGAGGGGTGAGCAGTTCTTC.

This clone was recorded at least ten times. The rearrangement joins TRBV27 to TRBJ2-7; 7 bases are shared with TRBD1. Germline CDR1 and CDR2: MNHEY and SMNVEV (reference sequence). V lost 4 bases to trimming and J lost 5 bases; unmatched junction nucleotides: 5. The CDR3 covers 13 residues. This CDR3 is CASSWRQGHEQYF. DNA of the CDR3: TGTGCCAGCAGTTGGCGACAGGGCCACGAGCAGTACTTC.

To note about this clone: At the DNA level, this CDR3 is encoded by other sequences in the same sample as well. V and J are TRBV28 and TRBJ1-2, with 10 bases aligning to TRBD1. CDR3 length: 15 residues. The germline V gene has CDR1 MDHEN and CDR2 SYDVKM. With V trimmed by 5 bases and J by 4 bases, 7 bases remained unmatched. CDR3 amino acids: CASSSRTGGGYGYTF. The CDR3 DNA follows: TGTGCCAGCAGTAGCCGGACAGGGGGTGGCTATGGCTACACCTTC.

This clone was counted only a few times. The genes are TRBV7-2 and TRBJ2-7; perhaps TRBD1 as D (5 bases). Germline CDR1 reads SGHTA; CDR2 reads FQGNSA. This CDR3 has 13 residues. V was pared by 2 bases and J by 10 bases, with 15 bases between. The CDR3 loop is CASSLSRDRNQYF. The CDR3 nucleotides read TGTGCCAGCAGCTTATCCCGCGACAGAAACCAGTACTTC.

V and J are TRBV4-2 and TRBJ1-5; D possibly corresponds to TRBD1 (5 bases). The CDR3 is 14 amino acids. Per the germline V gene, CDR1 is LGHNA and CDR2 is YNFKEQ. V was pared by 5 bases and J by 6 bases, with 14 bases between. CDR3 sequence: CASSFGSGSQPQHF. The CDR3 nucleotides are TGTGCCAGCAGCTTCGGGTCAGGGAGTCAGCCCCAGCATTTT.

The chain has TRBV15 and TRBJ1-2; possible D gene TRBD1, 5 bases. With 8 bases removed from V and 4 bases from J, the gap between germline ends came to 14 bases. The CDR3 is 13 amino acids. CDR1 LNHNV and CDR2 YYDKDF come from the germline V gene (reference sequence). CDR3 region: CATRTSGGYGYTF. The CDR3 DNA sequence: TGTGCCACCCGTACTTCGGGGGGCTATGGCTACACCTTC.

This clone was picked up a small number of times. This chain joins TRBV15 and TRBJ1-5; no reliable D call. V lost 4 bases, J lost 3 bases, and 19 bases lay in between. CDR1 is LNHNV and CDR2 is YYDKDF in the germline V gene (reference sequence). The CDR3 runs 17 residues. The CDR3 DNA sequence: TGTGCCACCAGCAATAGGGCGGGTCAGGACCCCAATCAGCCCCAGCATTTT. This sequence encodes CATSNRAGQDPNQPQHF. Filled out from reference TRBV15 and TRBJ1-5, the complete variable domain reads DAMVIQNPRYQVTQFGKPVTLSCSQTLNHNVMYWYQQKSSQAPKLLFHYYDKDFNNEADTPDNFQSRRPNTSFCFLDIRSPGLGDTAMYLCATSNRAGQDPNQPQHFGDGTRLSIL.

This clone came up many times. The rearrangement joins TRBV7-9 to TRBJ2-3; no reliable D call. The V gene's germline CDR1 is SEHNR and CDR2 FQNEAQ (reference sequence). The CDR3 spans 14 residues. V was clipped by 4 bases and J by 2 bases, with 10 bases between them. The CDR3 spells CASSSPPNTDTQYF. The CDR3 bases are TGTGCCAGCAGCTCCCCTCCAAACACAGATACGCAGTATTTT. Using reference TRBV7-9 and TRBJ2-3 for the parts outside the CDR3, the full variable domain is DTGVSQNPRHKITKRGQNVTFRCDPISEHNRLYWYRQTLGQGPEFLTYFQNEAQLEKSRLLSDRFSAERPKGSFSTLEIQRTEQGDSAMYLCASSSPPNTDTQYFGPGTRLTVL.

The chain joins TRBV5-4 to TRBJ1-2; TRBD1 agrees at 7 bases. V lost 3 bases to trimming and J lost 8 bases; unmatched junction nucleotides: 10. The germline CDR1 and CDR2 sequences are SGHNT and YYREEE (reference sequence). The CDR3 spans 14 residues. CDR3 bases: TGTGCCAGCAGCTGGGGTGACAGGGTGGAAGGCTACACCTTC. This encodes CASSWGDRVEGYTF.

This clone was detected only a few times. The rearrangement joins TRBV5-6 to TRBJ2-7, with D unclear. From germline, CDR1 is SGHDT and CDR2 YYEEEE. The CDR3 covers 14 residues. The germline V and J ends were trimmed by 1 base and 9 bases, with 17 bases remaining between them. The CDR3 nucleotides are TGTGCCAGCAGCTTGAGGTCGGTGGTCCAGGTGCAGTACTTC. Residues: CASSLRSVVQVQYF.

Concerning this clone: Within the sample, other DNA sequences also encode this same CDR3. This CDR3 is CASSPGANTEAFF. The DNA of the CDR3 is TGTGCCAGCTCCCCAGGGGCCAACACTGAAGCTTTCTTT. The V call is TRBV18, the J call TRBJ1-1; D may be TRBD1 (6 bases). V was clipped by 6 bases and J by 2 bases, with 10 bases between them. The germline V gene encodes CDR1 KGHSH and CDR2 LQKENI. The CDR3 consists of 13 residues.

The J gene is TRBJ1-5, the V gene TRBV6-5; a possible D gene is TRBD1 (6 bases). Germline-derived CDR1 and CDR2 are MNHEY and SVGAGI. The CDR3 covers 14 residues. With 4 bases removed from V and 7 bases from J, the gap between germline ends came to 14 bases. In nucleotides, the CDR3 is TGTGCCAGCAGTTTAGGACAGCTTGAACAGCCCCAGCATTTT. It translates to CASSLGQLEQPQHF.

V and J are TRBV4-3 and TRBJ2-5, with 8 nucleotides matching TRBD2. V gave up 0 bases and J gave up 2 bases; unmatched junction bases: 14. CDR3 length: 19 residues. Germline CDR1 LGHNA, CDR2 YSLEER. CDR3 in amino acids: CASSQELGVTSDYQETQYF. The CDR3 DNA follows: TGCGCCAGCAGCCAAGAGTTGGGTGTGACTAGCGACTATCAAGAGACCCAGTACTTC.

Only a few counts were recorded for this clone. The V call is TRBV19, the J call TRBJ2-1; TRBD2 is a possible D gene (5 bases). Looked up from germline, CDR1 is LNHDA and CDR2 is SQIVND (reference sequence). CDR3 size: 16 residues. The V gene lost 4 bases and the J gene lost 5 bases, with 18 bases spanning the gap. Here the CDR3 DNA reads TGTGCCAGTAGTACCCCCGGAATAGCGCCTAACAATGAGCAGTTCTTC. Protein product: CASSTPGIAPNNEQFF.

Regarding this clone: A read error may produce the germline difference seen at one junction end. This chain links TRBV7-2 with TRBJ1-1; D may be TRBD1 (6 bases). The V gene's germline CDR1 is SGHTA and CDR2 FQGNSA. The CDR3 length is 16 residues. CDR3 sequence (DNA): TGTGCCAGCAGCCAGCAGCTTCTCTCGTCGGGGGCTGAGGCTTTCTTT. Protein product: CASSQQLLSSGAEAFF.

A few counts support this clone. The chain uses TRBV6-5 and TRBJ2-7; 12 nucleotides match TRBD2. With V trimmed by 7 bases and J by 3 bases, 7 bases remained unmatched. CDR3 size: 15 residues. The germline CDR1 and CDR2 sequences are MNHEY and SVGAGI. The CDR3 nucleotides read TGTGCCAGCACTCCCCCGGGACTAGCGGGCTACGAGCAGTACTTC. Amino acid sequence: CASTPPGLAGYEQYF.

The chain is built from TRBV9 and TRBJ2-2; 12 bases match TRBD2. J lost 5 bases, V lost 3 bases, and 5 bases had no gene match. The CDR3 runs 16 residues. Germline V gives CDR1 SGDLS, CDR2 YYNGEE. CDR3 amino acids: CASSARLAGDTGELFF. The CDR3 bases are TGTGCCAGCAGCGCACGACTAGCGGGAGATACCGGGGAGCTGTTTTTT.

This chain connects TRBV5-1 to TRBJ2-1; 11 nucleotides agree with TRBD2. The CDR3 has 15 amino acids. V shed 4 bases, J shed 7 bases, and the junction held 7 bases outside the gene matches. Germline lookup yields CDR1 SGHRS and CDR2 YFSETQ. CDR3: CASSPGLAGFNEQFF. DNA for the CDR3: TGCGCCAGCAGCCCAGGACTAGCGGGTTTTAATGAGCAGTTCTTC.

This rearrangement joins TRBV6-5 to TRBJ1-1; unclear D gene. V lost 0 bases and J 6 bases, leaving 8 bases between the germline ends. Germline assignment: CDR1 MNHEY and CDR2 SVGAGI. The CDR3 runs 13 residues. The CDR3 protein is CASSYSDPPEAFF. For the CDR3, the DNA is TGTGCCAGCAGTTACTCCGACCCGCCTGAAGCTTTCTTT.

This clone was detected many times. The genes are TRBV6-6 and TRBJ2-2, with D hard to call. The germline CDR1 and CDR2 sequences are MNHNY and SVGAGI (reference sequence). The CDR3 has 15 amino acids. With 6 bases removed from V and 6 bases from J, the gap between germline ends came to 17 bases. Written as DNA, the CDR3 is TGTGCCAGCAGAAGAGGTCTAGAAAAAGCCGGGGAGCTGTTTTTT. This sequence encodes CASRRGLEKAGELFF.

The chain is built from TRBV11-1 and TRBJ2-1; D is perhaps TRBD1 (5 bases). Trimming took 1 base from V and 6 from J, leaving 10 bases between them. The V gene's germline CDR1 is SGHAT and CDR2 FQDESV (reference sequence). The CDR3 spans 14 residues. Here the CDR3 reads CASSLGRVLNEQFF. The CDR3 bases are TGTGCCAGCAGCTTAGGCAGGGTACTCAATGAGCAGTTCTTC.

This clone occurred many times. This chain links TRBV28 with TRBJ1-1; a possible D gene is TRBD1 (5 bases). This CDR3 has 12 residues. Per the germline V gene, CDR1 is MDHEN and CDR2 is SYDVKM. Trimming took off 6 bases at V and 5 bases at J, with 10 bases between the two ends. The CDR3 region has the DNA TGTGCCAGCAGACCAGGGAAAACTGAAGCTTTCTTT. This translates into CASRPGKTEAFF.

The J gene is TRBJ2-2, the V gene TRBV2, with TRBD2 matching 13 bases. The CDR3 runs 17 residues. The V segment lost 6 bases and the J segment 10 bases; nucleotides outside the gene matches: 14. CDR1 is SNHLY and CDR2 is FYNNEI in the germline V gene. This CDR3 is CASSRTSGRATVEELFF. DNA of the CDR3: TGTGCCAGCAGCCGAACTAGCGGGAGGGCCACGGTAGAGGAGCTGTTTTTT.

V is TRBV6-5 and J is TRBJ2-6, with a tentative D call TRBD1 (7 bases). From germline, CDR1 is MNHEY and CDR2 SVGAGI. Between the trimmed V and J ends, which lost 5 bases and 6 bases, there was a span of 14 bases. The CDR3 totals 15 residues. The CDR3 sequence: CASSRQGGSANVLTF. The CDR3 DNA is TGTGCCAGCAGTCGACAGGGAGGATCGGCCAACGTCCTGACTTTC.

CDR3 region: CASSQRVGNEQFF. DNA of the CDR3: TGTGCCAGCAGCCAAAGGGTTGGGAATGAGCAGTTCTTC. The chain has TRBV9 and TRBJ2-1, with D unresolved. V lost 4 bases to trimming and J lost 7 bases, with 12 bases between them. The CDR3 totals 13 residues. Germline CDR1 is SGDLS and CDR2 is YYNGEE.

This sequence joins TRBV28 and TRBJ2-5; D is uncertain. The CDR3 extends over 13 amino acids. Germline CDR1 is MDHEN and CDR2 is SYDVKM. V dropped 7 bases and J dropped 4 bases, with 13 bases sitting between them. In nucleotides, the CDR3 is TGTGCCAGCACCCTCTACTTGGGAGAGACCCAGTACTTC. As protein: CASTLYLGETQYF.